Listed below are T cell receptor beta chains from one sample, sequenced in a study of cytomegalovirus exposure and HLA in healthy donors. The repertoire was sequenced with immunoSEQ multiplex PCR; TCRdb's copy has only in-frame clones and lacks some. The table includes about 160,000 clones, approximately 89% detected once. The sample was PBMCs. The receptors originated from a young woman in good health and CMV-seropositive. The CDR3 runs from the conserved cysteine through the conserved F or W. The D gene is left open where the match is weak. Expanded clones get a size class; other rows say once, few or many, or leave the size out.

TRBJ1-1 | TRBV6-1 | NA | NA | TGTGCCACCAGGTGGGGAGCGAACACTGAAGCTTTCTTT | CATRWGANTEAFF
TRBJ2-5 | TRBV6-1 | once | TRBD2 | TGTGCCAGCAGTGCTCGGGGACTAGCGGGAAGAGAGACCCAGTACTTC | CASSARGLAGRETQYF
TRBJ1-4 | TRBV9 | NA | NA | TGTGCCAGCAGCGTAGAGGGGTCAGGCGGAGAAAAACTGTTTTTT | CASSVEGSGGEKLFF
TRBJ1-4 | TRBV5-1 | NA | NA | TGCGCCAGCAGCTTGACCCCCGCGGGCACTAATGAAAAACTGTTTTTT | CASSLTPAGTNEKLFF
TRBJ2-7 | TRBV18 | NA | TRBD2 | TGTGCCAGCTCACCAGGACTAGCCGGTTACGAGCAGTACTTC | CASSPGLAGYEQYF
TRBJ2-5 | TRBV7-6 | few | TRBD1 | TGTGCCAGCAGCCAGGACCTCGGACAGGGGGCTATAGAGACCCAGTACTTC | CASSQDLGQGAIETQYF
TRBJ2-1 | TRBV7-3 | NA | NA | TGTGCCAGCAGCCAAACTTCGGGGTTTCCCTACAATGAGCAGTTCTTC | CASSQTSGFPYNEQFF
TRBJ2-3 | TRBV4-2 | NA | TRBD2 | TGTGCCAGCAGCCAACCCGGGACTAGCGGCACAGATACGCAGTATTTT | CASSQPGTSGTDTQYF
TRBJ2-3 | TRBV4-1 | NA | TRBD1 | TGCGCCAGCAGCTACCCCGGGACAGGGCCAGATACGCAGTATTTT | CASSYPGTGPDTQYF
TRBJ2-7 | TRBV29-1 | once | NA | TGCAGCGTTGAGGGCATATACTACGAGCAGTACTTC | CSVEGIYYEQYF
TRBJ2-2 | TRBV7-9 | NA | TRBD2 | TGTGCCAGCAGTCCCCGACTAGCGGGAGGAGGAACCGGGGAGCTGTTTTTT | CASSPRLAGGGTGELFF
TRBJ1-2 | TRBV6-5 | NA | TRBD1 | TGTGCCAGCAGCCGGACAGGTGGCGGCTACACCTTC | CASSRTGGGYTF